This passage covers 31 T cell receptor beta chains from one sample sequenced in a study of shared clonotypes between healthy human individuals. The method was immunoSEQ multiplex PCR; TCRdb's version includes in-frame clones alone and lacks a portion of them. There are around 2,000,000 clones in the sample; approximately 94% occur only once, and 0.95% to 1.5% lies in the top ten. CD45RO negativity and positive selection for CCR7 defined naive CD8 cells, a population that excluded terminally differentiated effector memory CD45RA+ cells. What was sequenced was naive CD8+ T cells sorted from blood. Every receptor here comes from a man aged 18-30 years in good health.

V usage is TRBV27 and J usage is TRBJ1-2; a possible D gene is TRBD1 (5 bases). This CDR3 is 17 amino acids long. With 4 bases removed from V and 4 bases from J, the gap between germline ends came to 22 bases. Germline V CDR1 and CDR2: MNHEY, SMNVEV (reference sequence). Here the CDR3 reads CASSSRTGAQAPYGYTF. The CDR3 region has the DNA TGTGCCAGCAGTTCTCGTACCGGGGCCCAAGCACCCTATGGCTACACCTTC.

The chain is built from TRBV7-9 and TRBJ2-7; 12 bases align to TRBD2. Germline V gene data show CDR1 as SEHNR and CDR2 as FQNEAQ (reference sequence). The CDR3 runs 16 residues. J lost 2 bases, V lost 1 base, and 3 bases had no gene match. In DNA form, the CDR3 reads TGTGCCAGCAGCTTAGGGACTAGCGGGGCCCCCTACGAGCAGTACTTC. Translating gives CASSLGTSGAPYEQYF.

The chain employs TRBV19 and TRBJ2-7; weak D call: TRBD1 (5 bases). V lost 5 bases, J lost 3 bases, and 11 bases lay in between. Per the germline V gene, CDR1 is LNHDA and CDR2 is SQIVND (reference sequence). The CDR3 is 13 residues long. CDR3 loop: CASSDDSFYEQYF. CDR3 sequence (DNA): TGTGCCAGTAGTGACGACAGTTTCTACGAGCAGTACTTC.

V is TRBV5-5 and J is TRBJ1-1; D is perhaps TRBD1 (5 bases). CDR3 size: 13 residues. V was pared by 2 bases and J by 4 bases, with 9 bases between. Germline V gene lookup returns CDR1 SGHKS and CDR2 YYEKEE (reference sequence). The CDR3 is CASSFWGSTEAFF. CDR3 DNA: TGTGCCAGCAGCTTCTGGGGCTCCACTGAAGCTTTCTTT.

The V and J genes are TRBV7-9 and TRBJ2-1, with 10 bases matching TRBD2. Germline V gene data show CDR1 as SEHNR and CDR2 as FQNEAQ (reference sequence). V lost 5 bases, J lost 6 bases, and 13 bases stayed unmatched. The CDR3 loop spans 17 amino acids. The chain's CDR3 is CASSDNLAGEGLNEQFF. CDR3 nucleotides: TGTGCCAGCAGCGATAATCTAGCGGGAGAGGGGCTCAATGAGCAGTTCTTC.

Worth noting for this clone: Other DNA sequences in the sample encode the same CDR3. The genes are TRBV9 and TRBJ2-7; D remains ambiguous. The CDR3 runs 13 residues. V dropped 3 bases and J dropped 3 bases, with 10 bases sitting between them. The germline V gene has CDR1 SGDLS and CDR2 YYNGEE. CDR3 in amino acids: CASSAGGDYEQYF. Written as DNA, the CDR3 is TGTGCCAGCAGCGCGGGCGGAGACTACGAGCAGTACTTC.

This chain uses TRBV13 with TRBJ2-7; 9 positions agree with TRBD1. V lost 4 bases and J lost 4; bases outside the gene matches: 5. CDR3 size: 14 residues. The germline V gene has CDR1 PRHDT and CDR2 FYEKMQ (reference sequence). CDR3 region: CASSWDRVRYEQYF. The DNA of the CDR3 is TGTGCCAGCAGCTGGGACAGGGTGAGGTACGAGCAGTACTTC. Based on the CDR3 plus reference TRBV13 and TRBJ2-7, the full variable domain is AAGVIQSPRHLIKEKRETATLKCYPIPRHDTVYWYQQGPGQDPQFLISFYEKMQSDKGSIPDRFSAQQFSDYHSELNMSSLELGDSALYFCASSWDRVRYEQYFGPGTRLTVT.

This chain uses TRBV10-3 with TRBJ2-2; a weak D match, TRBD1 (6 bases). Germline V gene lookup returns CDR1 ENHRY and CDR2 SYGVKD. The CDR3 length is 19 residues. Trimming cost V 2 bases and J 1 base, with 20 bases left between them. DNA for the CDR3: TGTGCCATCAGTGAGCTCACAGGGTGGGGTGGTTTGAACACCGGGGAGCTGTTTTTT. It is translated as CAISELTGWGGLNTGELFF.

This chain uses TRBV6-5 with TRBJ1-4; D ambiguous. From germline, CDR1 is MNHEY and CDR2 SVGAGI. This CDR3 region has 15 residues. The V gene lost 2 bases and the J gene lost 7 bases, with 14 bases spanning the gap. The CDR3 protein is CASSYGSGMAEKLFF. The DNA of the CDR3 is TGTGCCAGCAGTTACGGTTCTGGGATGGCTGAAAAACTGTTTTTT.

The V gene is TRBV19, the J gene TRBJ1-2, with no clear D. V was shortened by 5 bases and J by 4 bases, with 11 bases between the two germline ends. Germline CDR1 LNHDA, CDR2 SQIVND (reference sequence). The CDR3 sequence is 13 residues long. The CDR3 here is CASSYDGLYGYTF. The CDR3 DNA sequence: TGTGCCAGTAGTTACGACGGCCTCTATGGCTACACCTTC.

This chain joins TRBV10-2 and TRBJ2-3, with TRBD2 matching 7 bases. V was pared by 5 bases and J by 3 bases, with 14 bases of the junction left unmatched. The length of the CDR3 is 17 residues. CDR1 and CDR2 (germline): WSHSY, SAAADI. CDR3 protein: CASSYSASGGETDTQYF. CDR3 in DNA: TGCGCCAGCAGTTACTCCGCTAGCGGAGGGGAGACAGATACGCAGTATTTT.

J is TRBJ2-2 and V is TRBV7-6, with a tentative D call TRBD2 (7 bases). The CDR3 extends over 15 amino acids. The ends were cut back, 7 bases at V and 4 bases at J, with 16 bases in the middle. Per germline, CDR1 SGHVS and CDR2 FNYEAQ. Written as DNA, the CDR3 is TGTGCCAGCACCCAAGGGGGGGCTGTCACCGGGGAGCTGTTTTTT. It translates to CASTQGGAVTGELFF.

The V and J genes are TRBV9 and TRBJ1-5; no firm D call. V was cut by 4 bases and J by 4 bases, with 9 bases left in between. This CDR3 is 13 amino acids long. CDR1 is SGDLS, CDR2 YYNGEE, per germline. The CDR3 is CASSSDGNQPQHF. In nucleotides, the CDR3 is TGTGCCAGCAGCTCGGACGGGAATCAGCCCCAGCATTTT.

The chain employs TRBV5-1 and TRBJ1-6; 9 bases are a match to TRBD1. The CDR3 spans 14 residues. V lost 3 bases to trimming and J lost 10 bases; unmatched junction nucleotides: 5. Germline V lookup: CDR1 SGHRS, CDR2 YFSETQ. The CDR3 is CASSWTGAGSPLHF. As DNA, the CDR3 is TGCGCCAGCAGCTGGACAGGGGCTGGGTCACCCCTCCACTTT.

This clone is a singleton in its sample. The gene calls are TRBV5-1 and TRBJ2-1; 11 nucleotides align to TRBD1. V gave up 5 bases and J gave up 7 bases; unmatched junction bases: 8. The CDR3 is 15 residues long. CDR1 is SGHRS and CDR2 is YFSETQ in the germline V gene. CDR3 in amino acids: CASRPRTGGWNEQFF. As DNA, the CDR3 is TGCGCCAGCAGACCTAGGACAGGGGGCTGGAATGAGCAGTTCTTC.

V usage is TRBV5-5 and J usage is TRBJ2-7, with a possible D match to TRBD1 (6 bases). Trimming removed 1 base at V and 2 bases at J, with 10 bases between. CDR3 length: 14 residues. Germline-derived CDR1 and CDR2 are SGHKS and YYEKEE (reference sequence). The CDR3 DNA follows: TGTGCCAGCAGCTTGCAGGGGCAGGCCTACGAGCAGTACTTC. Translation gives CASSLQGQAYEQYF.

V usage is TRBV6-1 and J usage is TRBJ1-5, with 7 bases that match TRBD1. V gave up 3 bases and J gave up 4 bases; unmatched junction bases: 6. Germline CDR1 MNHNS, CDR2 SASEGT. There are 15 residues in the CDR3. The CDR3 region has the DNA TGTGCCAGCAGTGATCTAAGGGGGCTGAATCAGCCCCAGCATTTT. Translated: CASSDLRGLNQPQHF.

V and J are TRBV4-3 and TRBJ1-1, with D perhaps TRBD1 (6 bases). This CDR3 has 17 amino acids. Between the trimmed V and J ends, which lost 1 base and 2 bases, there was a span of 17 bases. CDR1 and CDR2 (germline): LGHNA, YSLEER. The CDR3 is CASSQGLNREANTEAFF. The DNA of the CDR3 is TGCGCCAGCAGCCAAGGTTTGAACAGGGAGGCAAACACTGAAGCTTTCTTT.

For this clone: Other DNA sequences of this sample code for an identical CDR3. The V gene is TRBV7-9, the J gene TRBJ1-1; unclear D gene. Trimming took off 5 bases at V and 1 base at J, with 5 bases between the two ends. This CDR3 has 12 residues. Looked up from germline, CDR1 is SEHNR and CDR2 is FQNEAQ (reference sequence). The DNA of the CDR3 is TGTGCCAGCAGCCCACCGAACACTGAAGCTTTCTTT. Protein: CASSPPNTEAFF. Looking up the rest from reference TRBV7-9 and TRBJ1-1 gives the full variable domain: DTGVSQNPRHKITKRGQNVTFRCDPISEHNRLYWYRQTLGQGPEFLTYFQNEAQLEKSRLLSDRFSAERPKGSFSTLEIQRTEQGDSAMYLCASSPPNTEAFFGQGTRLTVV.

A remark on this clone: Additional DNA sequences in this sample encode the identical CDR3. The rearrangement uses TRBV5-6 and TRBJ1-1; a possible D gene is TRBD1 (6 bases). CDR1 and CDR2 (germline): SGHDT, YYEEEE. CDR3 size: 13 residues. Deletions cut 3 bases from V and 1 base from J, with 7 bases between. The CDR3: CASSSTGNTEAFF. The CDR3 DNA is TGTGCCAGCAGCTCGACAGGGAACACTGAAGCTTTCTTT.

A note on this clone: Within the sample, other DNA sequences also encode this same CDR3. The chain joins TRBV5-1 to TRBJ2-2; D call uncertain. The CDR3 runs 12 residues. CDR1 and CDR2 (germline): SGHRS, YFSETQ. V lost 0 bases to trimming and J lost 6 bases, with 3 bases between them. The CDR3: CASSLGPGELFF. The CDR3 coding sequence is TGCGCCAGCAGCTTGGGCCCCGGGGAGCTGTTTTTT. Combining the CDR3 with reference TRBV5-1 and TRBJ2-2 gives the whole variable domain KAGVTQTPRYLIKTRGQQVTLSCSPISGHRSVSWYQQTPGQGLQFLFEYFSETQRNKGNFPGRFSGRQFSNSRSEMNVSTLELGDSALYLCASSLGPGELFFGEGSRLTVL.

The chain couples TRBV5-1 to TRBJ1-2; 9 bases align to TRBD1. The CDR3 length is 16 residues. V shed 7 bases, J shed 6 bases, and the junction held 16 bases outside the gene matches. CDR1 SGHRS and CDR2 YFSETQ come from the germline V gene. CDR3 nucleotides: TGCGCCAGCTTCCAGCGGGACAGGGTCATGGTCGATGGCTACACCTTC. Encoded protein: CASFQRDRVMVDGYTF.

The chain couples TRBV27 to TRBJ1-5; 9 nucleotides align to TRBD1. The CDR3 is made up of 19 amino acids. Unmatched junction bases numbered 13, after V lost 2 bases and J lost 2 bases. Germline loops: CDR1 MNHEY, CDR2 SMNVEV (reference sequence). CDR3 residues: CASSLGPGTGHEGNQPQHF. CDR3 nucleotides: TGTGCCAGCAGTTTAGGTCCCGGGACAGGGCACGAAGGCAATCAGCCCCAGCATTTT.

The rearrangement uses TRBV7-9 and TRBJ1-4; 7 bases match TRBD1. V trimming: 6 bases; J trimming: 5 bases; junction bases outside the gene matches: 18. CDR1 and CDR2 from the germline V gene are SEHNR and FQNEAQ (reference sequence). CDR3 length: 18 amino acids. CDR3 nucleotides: TGTGCCAGCAGGGGGGCCTCGCGCGAGGGGGCTTGGAATGAAAAACTGTTTTTT. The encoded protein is CASRGASREGAWNEKLFF.

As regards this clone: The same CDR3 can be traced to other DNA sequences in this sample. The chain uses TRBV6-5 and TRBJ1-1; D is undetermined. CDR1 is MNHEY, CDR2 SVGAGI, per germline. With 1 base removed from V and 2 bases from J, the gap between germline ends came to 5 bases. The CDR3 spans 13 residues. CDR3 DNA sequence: TGTGCCAGCAGTTACTGGGGTAACACTGAAGCTTTCTTT. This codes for CASSYWGNTEAFF.

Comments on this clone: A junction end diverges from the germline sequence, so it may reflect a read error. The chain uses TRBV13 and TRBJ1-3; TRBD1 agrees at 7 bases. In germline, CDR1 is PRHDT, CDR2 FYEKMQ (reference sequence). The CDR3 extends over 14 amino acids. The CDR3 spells CASSLGTDGNTIYF. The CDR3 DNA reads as TGTGCCAGCAGCCTAGGGACAGATGGAAACACCATATATTTT.

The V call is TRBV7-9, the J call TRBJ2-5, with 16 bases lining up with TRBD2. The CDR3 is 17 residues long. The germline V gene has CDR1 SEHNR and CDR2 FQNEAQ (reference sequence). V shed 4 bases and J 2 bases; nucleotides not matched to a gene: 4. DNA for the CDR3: TGTGCCAGCAGCTCGGGACTAGCGGGAGGGTGGCAAGAGACCCAGTACTTC. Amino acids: CASSSGLAGGWQETQYF.

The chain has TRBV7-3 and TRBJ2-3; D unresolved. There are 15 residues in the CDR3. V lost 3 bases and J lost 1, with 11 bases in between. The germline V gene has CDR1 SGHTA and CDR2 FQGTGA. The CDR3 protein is CASSFYGRRTDTQYF. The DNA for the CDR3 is TGTGCCAGCAGCTTTTATGGCAGACGCACAGATACGCAGTATTTT. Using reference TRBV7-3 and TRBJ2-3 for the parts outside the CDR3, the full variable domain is GAGVSQTPSNKVTEKGKYVELRCDPISGHTALYWYRQSLGQGPEFLIYFQGTGAADDSGLPNDRFFAVRPEGSVSTLKIQRTERGDSAVYLCASSFYGRRTDTQYFGPGTRLTVL.

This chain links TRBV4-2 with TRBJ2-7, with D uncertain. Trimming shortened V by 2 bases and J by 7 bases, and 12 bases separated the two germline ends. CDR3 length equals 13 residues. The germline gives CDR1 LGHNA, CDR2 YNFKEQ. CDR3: CASSQTELPEQYF. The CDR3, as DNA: TGTGCCAGCAGCCAAACCGAACTCCCGGAGCAGTACTTC.

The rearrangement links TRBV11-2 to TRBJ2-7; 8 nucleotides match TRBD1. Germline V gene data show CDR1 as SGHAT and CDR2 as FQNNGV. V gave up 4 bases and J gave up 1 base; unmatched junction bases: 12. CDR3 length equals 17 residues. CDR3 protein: CASSSTHATGASYEQYF. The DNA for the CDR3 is TGTGCCAGCAGCTCGACCCATGCGACAGGGGCGTCCTACGAGCAGTACTTC.

The CDR3 DNA reads TGTGCCAGCAGCTTGGATGAGAGGGGACAGACCAATTCACCCCTCCACTTT. Its protein product is CASSLDERGQTNSPLHF. The chain joins TRBV5-6 to TRBJ1-6; 7 bases match TRBD1. In germline, CDR1 is SGHDT, CDR2 YYEEEE. CDR3 length: 17 residues. With V trimmed by 0 bases and J by 7 bases, 10 bases remained unmatched.